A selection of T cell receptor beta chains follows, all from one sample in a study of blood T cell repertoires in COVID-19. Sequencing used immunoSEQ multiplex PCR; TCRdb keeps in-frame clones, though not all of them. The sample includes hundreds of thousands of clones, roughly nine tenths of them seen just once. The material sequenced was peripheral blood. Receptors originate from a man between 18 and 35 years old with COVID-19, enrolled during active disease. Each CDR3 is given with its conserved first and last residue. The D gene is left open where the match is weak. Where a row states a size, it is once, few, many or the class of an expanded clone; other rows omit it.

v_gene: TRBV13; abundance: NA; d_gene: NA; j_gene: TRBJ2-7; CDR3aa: CASSPSRVVHEQYF; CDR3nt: TGTGCCAGCAGCCCCTCCAGGGTTGTCCACGAGCAGTACTTC
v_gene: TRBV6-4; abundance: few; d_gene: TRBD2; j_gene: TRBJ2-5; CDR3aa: CASSRLAGGGETQYF; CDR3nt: TGTGCCAGCAGCAGACTAGCGGGAGGAGGGGAGACCCAGTACTTC
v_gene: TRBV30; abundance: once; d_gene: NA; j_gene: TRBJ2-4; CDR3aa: CAWGEKTSDFQNIQYF; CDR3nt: TGTGCCTGGGGTGAGAAGACTAGTGACTTCCAAAACATTCAGTACTTC
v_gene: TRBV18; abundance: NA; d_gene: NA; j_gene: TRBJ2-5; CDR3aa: CASSHNRGQETQYF; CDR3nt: TGTGCCAGCTCACACAACCGGGGCCAAGAGACCCAGTACTTC
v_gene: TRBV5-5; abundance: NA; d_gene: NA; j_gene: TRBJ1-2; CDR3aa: CASRYWDTGNGYTF; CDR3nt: TGTGCCAGCAGGTATTGGGACACAGGGAATGGCTACACCTTC
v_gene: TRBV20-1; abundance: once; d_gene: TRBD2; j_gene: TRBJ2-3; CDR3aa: CSASDPSGRARDTQYF; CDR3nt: TGCAGTGCTAGTGATCCTAGCGGGAGGGCCAGAGATACGCAGTATTTT
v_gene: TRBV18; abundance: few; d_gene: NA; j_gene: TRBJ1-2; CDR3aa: CASSPQAGDRSYGYTF; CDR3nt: TGTGCCAGCTCACCACAGGCGGGAGACAGATCCTATGGCTACACCTTC
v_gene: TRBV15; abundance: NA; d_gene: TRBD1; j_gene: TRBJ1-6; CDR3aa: CATSRGVQGENSPLHF; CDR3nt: TGTGCCACCAGCAGAGGGGTACAGGGGGAGAATTCACCCCTCCACTTT
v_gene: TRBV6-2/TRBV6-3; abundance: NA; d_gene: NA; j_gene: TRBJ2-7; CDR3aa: CASSHSYEQYF; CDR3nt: TGTGCCAGCAGTCATAGCTACGAGCAGTACTTC
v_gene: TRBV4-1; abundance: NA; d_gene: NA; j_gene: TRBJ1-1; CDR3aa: CASRGRTLNTEAFF; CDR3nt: TGCGCCAGCAGGGGGAGGACACTTAACACTGAAGCTTTCTTT
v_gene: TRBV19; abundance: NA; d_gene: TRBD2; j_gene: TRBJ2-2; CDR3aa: CASSIKAGAGELFF; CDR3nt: TGTGCCAGTAGTATTAAAGCGGGAGCTGGGGAGCTGTTTTTT
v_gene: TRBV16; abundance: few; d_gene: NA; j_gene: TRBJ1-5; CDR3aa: CASSQSTTVNQPQHF; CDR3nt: TGTGCCAGCAGCCAAAGTACGACAGTCAATCAGCCCCAGCATTTT
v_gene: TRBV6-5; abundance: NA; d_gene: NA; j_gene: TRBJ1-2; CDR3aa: CASSHQGKVGYTF; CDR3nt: TGTGCCAGCAGTCACCAGGGGAAGGTTGGCTACACCTTC
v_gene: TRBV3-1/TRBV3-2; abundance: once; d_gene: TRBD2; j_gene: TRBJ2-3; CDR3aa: CASRGLAGMADTQYF; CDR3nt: TGTGCCAGCAGAGGCCTAGCGGGGATGGCAGATACGCAGTATTTT
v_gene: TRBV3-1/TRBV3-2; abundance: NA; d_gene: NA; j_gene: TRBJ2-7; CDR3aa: CASSQDSGSHEQYF; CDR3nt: TGTGCCAGCAGCCAAGATTCAGGATCCCACGAGCAGTACTTC
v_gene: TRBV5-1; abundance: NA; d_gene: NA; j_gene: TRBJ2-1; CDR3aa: CASSVDSPLNEQFF; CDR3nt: TGCGCCAGCAGCGTGGACAGTCCCCTCAATGAGCAGTTCTTC
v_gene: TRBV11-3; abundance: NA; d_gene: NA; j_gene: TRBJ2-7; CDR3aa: CASSRGPTNEQYF; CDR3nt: TGTGCCAGCAGCCGCGGGCCCACCAACGAGCAGTACTTC
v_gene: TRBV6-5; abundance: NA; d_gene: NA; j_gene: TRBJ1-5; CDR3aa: CASSYSRNQPQHF; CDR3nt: TGTGCCAGCAGTTACTCCCGGAATCAGCCCCAGCATTTT
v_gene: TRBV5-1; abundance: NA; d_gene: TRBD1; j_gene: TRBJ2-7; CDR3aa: CASSFWSTGASSYEQYF; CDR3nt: TGCGCCAGCAGCTTCTGGTCGACAGGGGCCAGCTCCTACGAGCAGTACTTC
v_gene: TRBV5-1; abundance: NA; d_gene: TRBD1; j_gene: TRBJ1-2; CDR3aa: CASRSPGQLYGYTF; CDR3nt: TGCGCCAGCAGGTCTCCGGGACAGCTCTATGGCTACACCTTC
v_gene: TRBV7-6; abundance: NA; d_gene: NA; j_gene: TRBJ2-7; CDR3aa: CASSQIFIAVSSYEQYF; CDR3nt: TGTGCCAGCAGCCAAATTTTTATAGCAGTAAGCTCCTACGAGCAGTACTTC
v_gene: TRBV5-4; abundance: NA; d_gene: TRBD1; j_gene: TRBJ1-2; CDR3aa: CASSLWDRGAEGYTF; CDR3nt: TGTGCCAGCAGCTTGTGGGACAGGGGAGCTGAGGGCTACACCTTC
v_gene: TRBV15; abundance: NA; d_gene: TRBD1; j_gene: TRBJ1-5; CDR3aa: CATSVGTGNQPQHF; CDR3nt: TGTGCCACCAGCGTGGGGACAGGGAATCAGCCCCAGCATTTT
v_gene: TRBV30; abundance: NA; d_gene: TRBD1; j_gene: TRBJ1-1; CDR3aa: CAWSTGQGLTEAFF; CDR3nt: TGTGCCTGGAGTACGGGACAGGGTCTCACTGAAGCTTTCTTT
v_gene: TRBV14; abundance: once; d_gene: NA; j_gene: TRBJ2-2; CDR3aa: CASTRDNSNTGELFF; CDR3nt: TGTGCCAGCACGAGGGACAATTCGAACACCGGGGAGCTGTTTTTT
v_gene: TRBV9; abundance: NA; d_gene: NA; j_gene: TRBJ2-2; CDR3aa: CASSAVEVPTGELFF; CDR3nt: TGTGCCAGCAGCGCCGTGGAGGTCCCCACCGGGGAGCTGTTTTTT
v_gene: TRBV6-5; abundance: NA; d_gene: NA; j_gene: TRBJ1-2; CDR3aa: CASSYTGREGGYTF; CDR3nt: TGTGCCAGCAGTTACACCGGCAGGGAAGGCGGCTACACCTTC
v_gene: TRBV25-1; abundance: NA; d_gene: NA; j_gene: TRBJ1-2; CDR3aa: CASRSSGGHGYTF; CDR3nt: TGTGCCAGCAGGAGTTCGGGGGGACATGGCTACACCTTC
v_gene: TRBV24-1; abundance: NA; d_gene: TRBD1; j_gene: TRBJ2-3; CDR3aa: CATSDPKTGVGDTQYF; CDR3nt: TGTGCCACCAGTGATCCCAAGACAGGGGTAGGAGATACGCAGTATTTT
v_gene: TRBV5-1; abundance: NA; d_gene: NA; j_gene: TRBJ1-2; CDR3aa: CASSLNEVSNYGYTF; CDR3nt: TGCGCCAGCAGCTTGAATGAGGTCTCTAACTATGGCTACACCTTC
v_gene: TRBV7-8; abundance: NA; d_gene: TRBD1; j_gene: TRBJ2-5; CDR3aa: CASSTTRGRGETQYF; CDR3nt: TGTGCCAGCAGCACTACCAGGGGGCGAGGAGAGACCCAGTACTTC
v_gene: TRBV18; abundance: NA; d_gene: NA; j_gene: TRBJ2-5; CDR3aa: CASSQQESETQYF; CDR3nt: TGTGCCAGCTCCCAACAGGAGTCAGAGACCCAGTACTTC
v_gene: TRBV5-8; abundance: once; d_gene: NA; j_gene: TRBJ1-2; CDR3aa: CASSRVNYGYTF; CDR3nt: TGTGCCAGCAGCCGGGTAAACTATGGCTACACCTTC
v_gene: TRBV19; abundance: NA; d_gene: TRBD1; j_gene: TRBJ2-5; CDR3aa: CASSTADRLETQYF; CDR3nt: TGTGCCAGTAGTACCGCGGACAGGCTAGAGACCCAGTACTTC
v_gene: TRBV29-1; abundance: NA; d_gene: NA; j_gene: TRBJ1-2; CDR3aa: CSVRYILGLKGGYTF; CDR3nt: TGCAGCGTCCGATACATTTTGGGCCTCAAGGGGGGCTACACCTTC
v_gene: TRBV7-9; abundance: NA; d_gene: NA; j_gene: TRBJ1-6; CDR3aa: CASSYPEAAYSPLHF; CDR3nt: TGTGCCAGCAGCTACCCCGAGGCAGCTTATTCACCCCTCCACTTT
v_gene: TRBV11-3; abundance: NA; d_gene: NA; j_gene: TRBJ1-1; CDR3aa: CASKWGGWNTEAFF; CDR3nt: TGTGCCAGCAAATGGGGGGGGTGGAACACTGAAGCTTTCTTT
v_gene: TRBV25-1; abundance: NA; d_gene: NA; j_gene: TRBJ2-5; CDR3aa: CASSGRETQYF; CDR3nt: TGTGCCAGCAGTGGGAGGGAGACCCAGTACTTC
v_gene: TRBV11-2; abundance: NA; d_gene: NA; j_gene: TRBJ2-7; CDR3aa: CASRRTGTTYEQYF; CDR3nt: TGTGCCAGCAGGAGGACAGGGACTACCTACGAGCAGTACTTC
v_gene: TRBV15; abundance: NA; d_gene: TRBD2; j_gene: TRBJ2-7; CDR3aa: CATSPRTGGRGEQYF; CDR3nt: TGTGCCACCAGCCCCAGGACGGGGGGGCGCGGGGAGCAGTACTTC